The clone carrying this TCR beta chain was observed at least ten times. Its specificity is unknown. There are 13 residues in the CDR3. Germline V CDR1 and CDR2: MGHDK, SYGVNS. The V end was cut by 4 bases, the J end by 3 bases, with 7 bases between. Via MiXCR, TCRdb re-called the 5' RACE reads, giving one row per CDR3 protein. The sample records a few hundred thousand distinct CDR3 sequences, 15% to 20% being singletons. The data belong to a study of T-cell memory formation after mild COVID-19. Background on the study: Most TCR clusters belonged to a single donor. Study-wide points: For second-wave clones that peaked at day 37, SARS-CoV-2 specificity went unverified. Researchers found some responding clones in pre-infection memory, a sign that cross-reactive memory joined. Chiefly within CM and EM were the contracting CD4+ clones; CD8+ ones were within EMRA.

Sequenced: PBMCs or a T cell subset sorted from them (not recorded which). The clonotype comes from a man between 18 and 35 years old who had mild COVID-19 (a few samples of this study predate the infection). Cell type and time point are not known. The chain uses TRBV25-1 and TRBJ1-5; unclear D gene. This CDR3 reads CASSAAANQPQHF. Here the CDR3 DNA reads TGTGCCAGCAGTGCGGCAGCCAATCAGCCCCAGCATTTT.